The source of this T cell receptor (beta chain) is a study of blood T cell repertoires in COVID-19 (TCRdb year 2020). A note on the overall study: Samples from collaborators originated in the United States, Italy and Spain and spanned both the acute and convalescent phases of COVID-19. Where available, HLA class I and class II types were obtained from metadata supplied by the sample provider rather than from assay-based typing. Deeply sampled blood TCRbeta repertoires from subjects exposed to, actively infected with, or recovered from COVID-19 were included in the dataset. A de-identified subject ID, COVID-19 status, age in years and sex were almost always included in the sample metadata. The samples were drawn from two sources: the first 160 participants of the ongoing ImmuneRACE study, and about 1,300 subjects contributed by 6 global collaborators. A freely available public database, intended as a resource for researchers studying the immune response to SARS-CoV-2, is where the repertoires were released. The prospective study material was composed of cDNA or gDNA derived from T cells, B-cell-depleted T cells, or PBMCs.

Points the paper makes about the study in general: Clinical and demographic metadata were provided uncurated, with the amount varying by source and participant.

Turning to this clone: Its antigen remains unidentified. Base qualities are not provided; no much larger clone lies one nucleotide away.

Cut back by 4 bases and 3 bases, the V and J ends lie 14 bases apart. From the cysteine up to the phenylalanine, the CDR3 has a length of 14 residues. CDR3 DNA is the only sequence kept; it has 42 bases, read in frame from the first base. The germline V gene provides CDR1 SGHRS and CDR2 YFSETQ. The immunoSEQ Assay, a bias-controlled multiplex PCR, was used to amplify TCRbeta CDR3 regions from genomic DNA. Concerning the study's data processing: Nucleated cell counts per sample were estimated from amplification of reference gene primers within the assay. To quantify the absolute abundance of each unique TCRbeta CDR3 rearrangement, sequence reads were collapsed and filtered. Productive Simpson clonality was computed per sample as the square root of Simpson's diversity index over productive rearrangements. The source is immuneACCESS, and TCRdb retained only in-frame sequences with V and J called. Part of the clones is not carried over; for the studies checked, unresolved V genes explain less than half of this, and the remainder is unexplained. V, J and clone size reflect that table, while D and trimming were determined from the DNA. In all, the sample holds tens of thousands of clones, and 70% to 90% of those were seen once. The top ten constitute about 8.1% of the sample.

Whole blood was collected in K2EDTA tubes by collaborating institutions according to the institutions' own protocols. For TCRbeta analysis, collaborators shipped samples as frozen whole blood, isolated PBMCs, or DNA extracted from either of those sample types. Recombination joined TRBV5-1 with TRBJ2-7; perhaps TRBD2 is the D gene, with 6 bases matching. The sequenced sample consisted of peripheral blood. The receptor's source is a man under 40 with acute or convalescent COVID-19. The CDR3 region has the sequence CASSRRDEGYEQYF. The DNA sequence is given as TGCGCCAGCAGCAGGCGGGACGAGGGCTACGAGCAGTACTTC.